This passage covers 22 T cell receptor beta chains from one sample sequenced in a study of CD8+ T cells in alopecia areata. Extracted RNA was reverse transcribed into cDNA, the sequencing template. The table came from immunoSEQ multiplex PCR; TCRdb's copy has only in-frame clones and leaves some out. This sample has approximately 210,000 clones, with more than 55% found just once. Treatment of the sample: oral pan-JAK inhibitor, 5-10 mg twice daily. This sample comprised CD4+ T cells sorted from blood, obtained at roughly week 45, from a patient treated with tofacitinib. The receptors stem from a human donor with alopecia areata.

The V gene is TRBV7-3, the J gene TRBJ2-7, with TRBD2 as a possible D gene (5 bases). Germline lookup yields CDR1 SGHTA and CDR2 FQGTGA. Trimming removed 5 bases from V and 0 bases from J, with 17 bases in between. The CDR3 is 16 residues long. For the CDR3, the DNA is TGTGCCAGCAGCGATGGACTCAACTCCCCCTCCTACGAGCAGTACTTC. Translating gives CASSDGLNSPSYEQYF.

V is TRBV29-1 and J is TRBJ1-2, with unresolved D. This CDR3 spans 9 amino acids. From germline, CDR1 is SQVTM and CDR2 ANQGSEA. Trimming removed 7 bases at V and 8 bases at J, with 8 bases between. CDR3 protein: CSDQPGYTF. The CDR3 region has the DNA TGCAGCGATCAGCCCGGCTACACCTTC.

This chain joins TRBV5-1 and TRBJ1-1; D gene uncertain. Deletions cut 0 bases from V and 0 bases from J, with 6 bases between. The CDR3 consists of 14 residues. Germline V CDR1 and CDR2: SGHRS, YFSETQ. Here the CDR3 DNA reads TGCGCCAGCAGCTTGGGGGAAGTGAACACTGAAGCTTTCTTT. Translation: CASSLGEVNTEAFF.

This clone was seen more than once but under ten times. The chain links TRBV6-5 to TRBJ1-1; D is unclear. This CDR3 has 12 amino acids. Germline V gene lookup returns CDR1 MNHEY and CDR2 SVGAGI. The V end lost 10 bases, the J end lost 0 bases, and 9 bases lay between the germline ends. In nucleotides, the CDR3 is TGTGCCACGGCCGGGGTGAACACTGAAGCTTTCTTT. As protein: CATAGVNTEAFF.

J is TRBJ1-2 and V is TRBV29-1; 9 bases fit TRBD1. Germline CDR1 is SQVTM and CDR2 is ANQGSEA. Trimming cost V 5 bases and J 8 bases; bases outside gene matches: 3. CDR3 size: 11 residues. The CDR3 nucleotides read TGCAGCGTTTTCACAGGGGGCGGCTACACCTTC. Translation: CSVFTGGGYTF. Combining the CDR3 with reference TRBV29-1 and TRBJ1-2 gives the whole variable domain SAVISQKPSRDICQRGTSLTIQCQVDSQVTMMFWYRQQPGQSLTLIATANQGSEATYESGFVIDKFPISRPNLTFSTLTVSNMSPEDSSIYLCSVFTGGGYTFGSGTRLTVV.

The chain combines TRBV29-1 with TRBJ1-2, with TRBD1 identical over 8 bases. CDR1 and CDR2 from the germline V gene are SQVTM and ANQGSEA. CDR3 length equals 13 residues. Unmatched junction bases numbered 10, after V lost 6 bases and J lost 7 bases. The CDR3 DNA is TGCAGCGTCCCTGGGCAGGGGGCTAGTGGCTACACCTTC. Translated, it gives CSVPGQGASGYTF.

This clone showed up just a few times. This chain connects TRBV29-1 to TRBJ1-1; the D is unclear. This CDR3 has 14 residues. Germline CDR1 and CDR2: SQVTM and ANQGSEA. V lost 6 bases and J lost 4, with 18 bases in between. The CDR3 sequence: CSVTARGRATEAFF. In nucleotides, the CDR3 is TGCAGCGTCACGGCCCGGGGTAGGGCCACTGAAGCTTTCTTT.

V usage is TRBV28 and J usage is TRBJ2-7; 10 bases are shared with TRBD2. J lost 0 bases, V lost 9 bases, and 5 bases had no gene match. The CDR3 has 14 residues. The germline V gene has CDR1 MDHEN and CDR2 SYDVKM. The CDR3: CASLAGARSYEQYF. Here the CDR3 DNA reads TGTGCCAGTCTAGCGGGGGCGCGCTCCTACGAGCAGTACTTC.

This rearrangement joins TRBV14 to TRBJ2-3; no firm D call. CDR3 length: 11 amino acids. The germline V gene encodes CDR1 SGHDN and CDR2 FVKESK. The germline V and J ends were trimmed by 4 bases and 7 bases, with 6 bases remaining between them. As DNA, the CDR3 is TGTGCCAGCAGCCTTCGGAATACGCAGTATTTT. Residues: CASSLRNTQYF.

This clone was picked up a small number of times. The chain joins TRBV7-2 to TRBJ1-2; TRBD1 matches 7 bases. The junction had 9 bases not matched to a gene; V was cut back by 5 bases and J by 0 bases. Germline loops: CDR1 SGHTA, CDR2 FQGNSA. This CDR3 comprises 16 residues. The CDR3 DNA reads TGTGCCAGCAGCCCACAGGGGACCCTTTCTAACTATGGCTACACCTTC. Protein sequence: CASSPQGTLSNYGYTF.

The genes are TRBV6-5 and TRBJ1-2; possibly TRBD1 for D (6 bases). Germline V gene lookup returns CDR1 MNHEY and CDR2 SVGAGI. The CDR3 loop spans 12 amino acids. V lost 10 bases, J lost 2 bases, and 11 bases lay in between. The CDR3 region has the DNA TGTGCCACCAGGAGGGGGAACTATGGCTACACCTTC. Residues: CATRRGNYGYTF.

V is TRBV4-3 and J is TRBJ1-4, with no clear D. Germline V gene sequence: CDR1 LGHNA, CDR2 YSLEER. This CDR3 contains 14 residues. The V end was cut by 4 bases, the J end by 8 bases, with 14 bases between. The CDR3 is CASSRNDLQEKLFF. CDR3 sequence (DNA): TGCGCCAGCAGCCGAAACGATTTGCAGGAAAAACTGTTTTTT.

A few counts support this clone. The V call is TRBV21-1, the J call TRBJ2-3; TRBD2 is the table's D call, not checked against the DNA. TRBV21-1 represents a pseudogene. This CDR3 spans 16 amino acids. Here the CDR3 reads CASSKDGPGFGDTQYF. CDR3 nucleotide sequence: TGTGCCAGCAGCAAAGATGGTCCGGGATTCGGGGATACGCAGTATTTT.

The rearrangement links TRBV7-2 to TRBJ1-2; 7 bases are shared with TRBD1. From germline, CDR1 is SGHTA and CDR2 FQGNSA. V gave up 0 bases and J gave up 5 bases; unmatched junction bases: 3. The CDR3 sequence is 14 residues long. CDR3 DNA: TGTGCCAGCAGCTTAGCCCTGACAGGGTATGGCTACACCTTC. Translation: CASSLALTGYGYTF.

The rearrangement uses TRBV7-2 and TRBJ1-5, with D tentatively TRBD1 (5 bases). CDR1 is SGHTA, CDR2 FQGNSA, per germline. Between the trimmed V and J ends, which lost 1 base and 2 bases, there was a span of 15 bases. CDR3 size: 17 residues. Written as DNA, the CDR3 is TGTGCCAGCAGCTTAGATTTGGGGCGGGCGGGCAATCAGCCCCAGCATTTT. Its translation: CASSLDLGRAGNQPQHF.

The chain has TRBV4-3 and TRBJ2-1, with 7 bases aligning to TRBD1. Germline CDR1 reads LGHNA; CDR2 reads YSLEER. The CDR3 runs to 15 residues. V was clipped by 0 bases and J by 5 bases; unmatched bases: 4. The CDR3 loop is CASSQEGTANNEQFF. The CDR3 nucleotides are TGCGCCAGCAGCCAAGAGGGGACAGCAAACAATGAGCAGTTCTTC.

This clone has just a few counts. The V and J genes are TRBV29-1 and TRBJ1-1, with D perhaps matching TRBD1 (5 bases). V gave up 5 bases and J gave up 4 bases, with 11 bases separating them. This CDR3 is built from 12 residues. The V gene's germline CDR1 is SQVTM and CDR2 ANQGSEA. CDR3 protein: CSVRGVSTEAFF. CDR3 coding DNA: TGCAGCGTTAGAGGGGTGAGCACTGAAGCTTTCTTT. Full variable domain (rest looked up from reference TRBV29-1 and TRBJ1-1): SAVISQKPSRDICQRGTSLTIQCQVDSQVTMMFWYRQQPGQSLTLIATANQGSEATYESGFVIDKFPISRPNLTFSTLTVSNMSPEDSSIYLCSVRGVSTEAFFGQGTRLTVV.

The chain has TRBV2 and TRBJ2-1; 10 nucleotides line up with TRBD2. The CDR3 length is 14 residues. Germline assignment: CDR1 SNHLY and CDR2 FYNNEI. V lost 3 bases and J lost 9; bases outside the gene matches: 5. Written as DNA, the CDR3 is TGTGCCAGCAGTGAGAGCGGGGGGGCCTTTGAGCAGTTCTTC. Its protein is CASSESGGAFEQFF. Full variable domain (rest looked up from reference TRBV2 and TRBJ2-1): EPEVTQTPSHQVTQMGQEVILRCVPISNHLYFYWYRQILGQKVEFLVSFYNNEISEKSEIFDDQFSVERPDGSNFTLKIRSTKLEDSAMYFCASSESGGAFEQFFGPGTRLTVL.

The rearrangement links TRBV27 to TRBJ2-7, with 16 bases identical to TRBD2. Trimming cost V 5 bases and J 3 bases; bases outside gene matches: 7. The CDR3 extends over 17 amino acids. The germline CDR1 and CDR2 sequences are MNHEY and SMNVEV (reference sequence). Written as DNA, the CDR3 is TGTGCCAGCAGTCGCCCGGGACTAGCGGGGGGGAGCTACGAGCAGTACTTC. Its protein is CASSRPGLAGGSYEQYF.

CDR3 DNA: TGTGCCAGCAAGAATAGCGGGGGGGCTTCTGAGCAGTTCTTC. Protein: CASKNSGGASEQFF. This sequence joins TRBV6-5 and TRBJ2-1, with TRBD2 matching over 11 bases. Germline values: CDR1 MNHEY, CDR2 SVGAGI. V trimming: 7 bases; J trimming: 9 bases; junction bases outside the gene matches: 8. This CDR3 has 14 amino acids.

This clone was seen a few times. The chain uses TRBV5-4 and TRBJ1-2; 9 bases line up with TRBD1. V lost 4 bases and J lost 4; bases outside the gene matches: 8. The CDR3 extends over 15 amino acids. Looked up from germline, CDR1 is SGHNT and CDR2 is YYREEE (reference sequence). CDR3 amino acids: CASSVRDRVGYGYTF. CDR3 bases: TGTGCCAGCAGCGTTAGGGACAGGGTGGGCTATGGCTACACCTTC. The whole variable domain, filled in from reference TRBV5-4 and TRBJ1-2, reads ETGVTQSPTHLIKTRGQQVTLRCSSQSGHNTVSWYQQALGQGPQFIFQYYREEENGRGNFPPRFSGLQFPNYSSELNVNALELDDSALYLCASSVRDRVGYGYTFGSGTRLTVV.

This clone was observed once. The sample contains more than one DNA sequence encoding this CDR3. This CDR3 is CASSVGPATDTQYF. CDR3 DNA sequence: TGTGCCAGCAGCGTAGGACCGGCCACAGATACGCAGTATTTT. This rearrangement joins TRBV9 to TRBJ2-3; no definite D call. This CDR3 has 14 amino acids. Germline CDR1 and CDR2: SGDLS and YYNGEE. V lost 0 bases, J lost 2 bases, and 7 bases lay in between.